The clone carrying this T cell receptor (beta chain) was detected only a few times. The sample originates from a study of blood T cells in healthy people across ages. Next came a second PCR, run for about 7 to 12 cycles, which used a sample-barcoded 5' primer along with a J-beta primer mix. TCRdb reprocessed the 5' RACE reads via MiXCR and lists one record per CDR3 protein. Here the sample spans 540,000 or so distinct CDR3 sequences, 25% to 30% being singletons. Per germline, CDR1 MNHEY and CDR2 SVGEGT. This CDR3 region has 17 residues. J lost 3 bases, V lost 0 bases, and 5 bases had no gene match. This chain joins TRBV6-2 or TRBV6-3 and TRBJ2-3, with 11 bases aligning to TRBD2. Sequencing was carried out using blood. The receptor comes from a woman aged 70 to 79 in good health. The DNA for the CDR3 is TGTGCCAGCAGTTACTCGAGGGCTAGCGGGGGGACAGATACGCAGTATTTT. Translating it yields CASSYSRASGGTDTQYF.